The clone carrying this T cell receptor (beta chain) was picked up a small number of times. Selection for sequencing was limited to patients who had shown CD8+CD57+ cell expansion by flow cytometry. Profiling of TCR beta VDJ combinations and CDR3 sequences used genomic DNA as template. TCRdb passed the reads through MiXCR, listing each CDR3 protein once. The repertoire holds 150,000 to 170,000 distinct CDR3 sequences, with less than 60% as singletons. This entry belongs to a study of CD8+CD57+ T cells in acquired aplastic anemia. The CDR3 is 12 residues long. The germline gives CDR1 SQVTM, CDR2 ANQGSEA. Trimming pared 4 bases from V and 2 bases from J, leaving 8 bases between.

The sample taken for sequencing was sorted CD4+, CD8+, or CD8+CD57+ T cells (not recorded which) from PBMCs. This TCR was recovered from a human donor with aplastic anemia. The rearrangement uses TRBV29-1 and TRBJ1-1; D is unresolved. This CDR3 reads CSVGQYNTEAFF. The CDR3 DNA follows: TGCAGCGTTGGGCAGTATAACACTGAAGCTTTCTTT.